Below are 21 T cell receptor beta chains sequenced from a single sample in a study of CD8 T cells in Susac syndrome. RNA totalling roughly 0.5 to 1 ug underwent reverse transcription with random hexamers. Using its own MiXCR run on the immunoSEQ multiplex PCR reads, TCRdb lists one record per CDR3 protein. The sample carries around 130,000 distinct CDR3 sequences, roughly 95% recorded once. Material for sequencing was CD4+ T cells from PBMCs. These receptors originate from a human donor with multiple sclerosis.

This clonotype was seen once. The J gene is TRBJ2-5, the V gene TRBV20-1, with 8 bases identical to TRBD1. V trimming: 3 bases; J trimming: 11 bases; junction bases outside the gene matches: 8. The CDR3 consists of 12 residues. CDR1 and CDR2 from the germline V gene are DFQATT and SNEGSKA (reference sequence). CDR3: CSARGQAIGQYF. Here the CDR3 DNA reads TGCAGTGCTAGGGGACAGGCCATAGGACAGTACTTC.

The CDR3 loop reads CASSYGGARETQYF. CDR3 coding DNA: TGTGCCAGCAGCTATGGGGGGGCTCGGGAGACCCAGTACTTC. The rearrangement joins TRBV7-2 to TRBJ2-5; a weak D match, TRBD2 (7 bases). This CDR3 is built from 14 residues. Germline CDR1 SGHTA, CDR2 FQGNSA. Trimming shortened V by 4 bases and J by 5 bases, and 14 bases separated the two germline ends.

The CDR3 reads CASSLRYTDTQYF. The CDR3 DNA reads TGTGCCAGCAGTCTGAGGTACACAGATACGCAGTATTTT. J is TRBJ2-3 and V is TRBV2; D call uncertain. The CDR3 totals 13 residues. CDR1 is SNHLY, CDR2 FYNNEI, per germline. V lost 5 bases and J lost 2, with 8 bases in between.

This chain joins TRBV27 and TRBJ2-7; D is possibly TRBD1 (6 bases). This CDR3 comprises 17 residues. The V gene lost 3 bases and the J gene lost 2 bases, with 20 bases spanning the gap. CDR1 is MNHEY, CDR2 SMNVEV, per germline (reference sequence). CDR3 DNA sequence: TGTGCCAGCAGTTTTCTCCGAAGAGACAGGTTCCCCTACGAGCAGTACTTC. This codes for CASSFLRRDRFPYEQYF.

This clonotype was found once. The genes are TRBV4-1 and TRBJ1-5, with no clear D. V dropped 0 bases and J dropped 3 bases, with 9 bases sitting between them. CDR1 and CDR2 from the germline V gene are MGHRA and YSYEKL. The CDR3 is 15 amino acids. CDR3 sequence: CASSQDPRPNQPQHF. For the CDR3, the DNA is TGCGCCAGCAGCCAAGATCCTCGGCCCAATCAGCCCCAGCATTTT.

The V gene is TRBV15, the J gene TRBJ2-1; unclear D gene. Per germline, CDR1 LNHNV and CDR2 YYDKDF (reference sequence). The CDR3 extends over 13 amino acids. The V end was cut by 3 bases, the J end by 16 bases, with 19 bases between. The CDR3 region is CATSSPWSELSFF. In DNA form, the CDR3 reads TGTGCCACCAGCAGCCCCTGGTCGGAACTTAGCTTCTTC.

This chain joins TRBV28 and TRBJ1-6; maybe TRBD1 (6 bases). Looked up from germline, CDR1 is MDHEN and CDR2 is SYDVKM. Trimming left V 4 bases short and J 8 bases short, with 9 bases between. The CDR3 runs to 13 residues. The DNA for the CDR3 is TGTGCCAGCAGTTCGGGGGGCCATTCACCCCTCCACTTT. It encodes CASSSGGHSPLHF.

This chain links TRBV24-1 with TRBJ2-1; 9 bases are shared with TRBD1. Germline values: CDR1 KGHDR, CDR2 SFDVKD. V gave up 1 base and J gave up 5 bases; unmatched junction bases: 8. The CDR3 totals 17 residues. Here the CDR3 DNA reads TGTGCCACCAGTGATTTTTCCGGGACAGGGTTTCACAATGAGCAGTTCTTC. Protein: CATSDFSGTGFHNEQFF.

CDR3 region: CASSPSVGQGLSGYTF. The CDR3 DNA sequence: TGTGCCAGCTCACCCTCAGTGGGACAGGGATTGAGTGGCTACACCTTC. The gene calls are TRBV18 and TRBJ1-2; 9 bases match TRBD1. V shed 3 bases and J 7 bases; nucleotides not matched to a gene: 12. Germline lookup yields CDR1 KGHSH and CDR2 LQKENI. The CDR3 runs to 16 residues. Filled out from reference TRBV18 and TRBJ1-2, the complete variable domain reads NAGVMQNPRHLVRRRGQEARLRCSPMKGHSHVYWYRQLPEEGLKFMVYLQKENIIDESGMPKERFSAEFPKEGPSILRIQQVVRGDSAAYFCASSPSVGQGLSGYTFGSGTRLTVV.

This clonotype showed up just once. Written as DNA, the CDR3 is TGCGCCAGCAGTCAGTTCAGGGCTGGGTCAGATACGCAGTATTTT. Translated, it gives CASSQFRAGSDTQYF. V is TRBV23-1 and J is TRBJ2-3; TRBD1 is a possible D gene (5 bases). TRBV23-1 is noted as an ORF with a role that remains uncertain. The CDR3 extends over 15 amino acids. The V end was cut by 3 bases, the J end by 4 bases, with 14 bases between.

The rearrangement links TRBV5-1 to TRBJ1-1; D remains ambiguous. The CDR3 sequence is 14 residues long. CDR1 and CDR2 from the germline V gene are SGHRS and YFSETQ. Trimming shortened V by 0 bases and J by 7 bases, and 13 bases separated the two germline ends. CDR3 in DNA: TGCGCCAGCAGCTTGGATGTAGGAGGTCTTGAAGCTTTCTTT. It is translated as CASSLDVGGLEAFF.

The chain uses TRBV9 and TRBJ1-2, with unresolved D. Germline CDR1 is SGDLS and CDR2 is YYNGEE. V lost 2 bases and J 8 bases, leaving 10 bases between the germline ends. This CDR3 contains 12 residues. The CDR3 sequence is CASSVKGRGYTF. In DNA, the CDR3 is TGTGCCAGCAGCGTTAAGGGTCGCGGCTACACCTTC.

This clonotype has a handful of counts. J is TRBJ2-5 and V is TRBV27, with unresolved D. The V end was cut by 1 base, the J end by 4 bases, with 4 bases between. Germline CDR1 MNHEY, CDR2 SMNVEV (reference sequence). The CDR3 has 12 amino acids. For the CDR3, the DNA is TGTGCCAGCAGTTTATTGGGAGAGACCCAGTACTTC. Its translation is CASSLLGETQYF.

The chain uses TRBV29-1 and TRBJ2-3, with 10 positions matching TRBD2. Germline V gives CDR1 SQVTM, CDR2 ANQGSEA. V dropped 4 bases and J dropped 0; count of bases not matched to a gene: 7. CDR3 size: 16 residues. This CDR3 reads CSVADGLAESTDTQYF. In DNA form, the CDR3 reads TGCAGCGTTGCCGATGGACTAGCGGAGAGCACAGATACGCAGTATTTT.

The V call is TRBV20-1, the J call TRBJ1-5, with D unresolved. The ends were cut back, 7 bases at V and 2 bases at J, with 9 bases in the middle. The germline gives CDR1 DFQATT, CDR2 SNEGSKA (reference sequence). The CDR3 covers 12 residues. The CDR3 nucleotides are TGCAGTGGTCGGGGAGGCAATCAGCCCCAGCATTTT. It yields the protein CSGRGGNQPQHF.

This clonotype was seen a single time. CDR3 sequence: CASSPGVGEQYF. The CDR3 nucleotides read TGTGCCAGCAGCCCCGGAGTTGGGGAGCAGTACTTC. The chain has TRBV7-2 and TRBJ2-7; D remains ambiguous. The germline V gene has CDR1 SGHTA and CDR2 FQGNSA. CDR3 length: 12 residues. V lost 5 bases to trimming and J lost 7 bases, with 12 bases between them.

The chain uses TRBV5-1 and TRBJ2-7, with D possibly matching TRBD2 (6 bases). V lost 4 bases, J lost 1 base, and 18 bases lay in between. CDR1 is SGHRS and CDR2 is YFSETQ in the germline V gene. CDR3 size: 16 residues. The CDR3 region has the DNA TGCGCCAGCAGCACGTCCGGGAAGGGGACTTCCTACGAGCAGTACTTC. Translated, it gives CASSTSGKGTSYEQYF.

The V call is TRBV12-3 or TRBV12-4, the J call TRBJ1-2; no reliable D call. The CDR3 is 11 residues long. The V and J ends lost 5 bases and 4 bases respectively, with 5 bases between them. CDR3 amino acids: CASSEAYGYTF. DNA for the CDR3: TGTGCCAGCAGTGAAGCCTATGGCTACACCTTC.

The chain links TRBV9 to TRBJ2-7, with 9 bases that match TRBD1. V was clipped by 0 bases and J by 2 bases; unmatched bases: 6. CDR1 is SGDLS and CDR2 is YYNGEE in the germline V gene. This CDR3 has 16 residues. CDR3 nucleotides: TGTGCCAGCAGCGTAGATCCGACAGGGGGACCCTACGAGCAGTACTTC. The encoded protein is CASSVDPTGGPYEQYF.

This clonotype was observed once. The genes are TRBV25-1 and TRBJ1-2; 7 positions agree with TRBD1. In germline, CDR1 is MGHDK, CDR2 SYGVNS. The CDR3 runs to 15 residues. The V segment lost 3 bases and the J segment 6 bases; nucleotides outside the gene matches: 10. In DNA, the CDR3 is TGTGCCAGCAGTGATTATCCGGGACAGTCCCATGGCTACACCTTC. Its translation is CASSDYPGQSHGYTF.

V gene TRBV12-3 or TRBV12-4 combines with J gene TRBJ2-5; D is possibly TRBD2 (5 bases). The CDR3 sequence is 13 residues long. V dropped 1 base and J dropped 5 bases, with 8 bases sitting between them. CDR3 protein: CASSLGRGETQYF. CDR3 in DNA: TGTGCCAGCAGTTTAGGTCGCGGGGAGACCCAGTACTTC.